Listed below are T cell receptor beta chains from one sample, sequenced in a study of blood T cells in healthy people across ages. In TCRdb, the 5' RACE reads were re-called with MiXCR into one record per CDR3 protein. The sample records 600,000 to 1,000,000 distinct CDR3 sequences, 20% to 25% being singletons. This sample was shared with a second study, whose subject was T cells of mothers and their children.

The specimen sequenced was blood. The receptors originated from a boy between 10 and 17 years old in good health. CDR3s include the opening cysteine and the closing phenylalanine or tryptophan. A D gene is named only where the DNA matches it firmly. Size tells how often a clone was seen (once, few, many) or the class of an expanded clone, and some rows leave it out.

d_call,v_call,j_call,clone_size,cdr3_aa,cdr3_nt
-,TRBV27,TRBJ1-6,-,CASSLYVTGNSPLHF,TGTGCCAGCAGTTTATACGTAACAGGGAATTCACCCCTCCACTTT
TRBD1,TRBV15,TRBJ1-4,few,CATSRGQGNEKLFF,TGTGCCACCAGCAGAGGACAGGGTAATGAAAAACTGTTTTTT
TRBD1,TRBV6-6,TRBJ1-1,many,CASRTGGTEAFF,TGTGCCAGCCGCACAGGGGGCACTGAAGCTTTCTTT
TRBD2,TRBV20-1,TRBJ2-3,-,CSAGLAGGRNTQYF,TGCAGTGCGGGACTAGCGGGAGGCCGAAATACGCAGTATTTT
-,TRBV28,TRBJ2-6,many,CASSPRGSGANVLTF,TGTGCCAGCAGCCCCCGGGGCTCTGGGGCCAACGTCCTGACTTTC
-,TRBV7-3,TRBJ2-5,once,CASSLMRGPQETQYF,TGTGCCAGCAGCTTAATGCGCGGGCCCCAAGAGACCCAGTACTTC
-,TRBV6-1,TRBJ2-2,-,CASRLPGYTGELFF,TGTGCCAGCAGGTTACCGGGGTATACCGGGGAGCTGTTTTTT
-,TRBV28,TRBJ1-2,few,CASSLRGRPNYGYTF,TGTGCCAGCAGTTTACGGGGAAGACCTAACTATGGCTACACCTTC
-,TRBV7-2,TRBJ2-5,-,CASSSGGRMETQYF,TGTGCCAGCAGCTCTGGGGGGAGGATGGAGACCCAGTACTTC
-,TRBV5-6,TRBJ1-1,-,CASSLLSTEAFF,TGTGCCAGCAGCTTGTTATCCACTGAAGCTTTCTTT
-,TRBV6-5,TRBJ1-5,-,CASSYSLEQPQHF,TGTGCCAGCAGTTACTCCCTCGAGCAGCCCCAGCATTTT
-,TRBV7-2,TRBJ2-5,-,CASSGRQGTTPGQETQYF,TGTGCCAGCAGCGGCCGACAAGGGACGACCCCGGGACAAGAGACCCAGTACTTC
-,TRBV4-1,TRBJ1-6,-,CASSQEGEASPLHF,TGCGCCAGCAGCCAAGAGGGGGAGGCCTCACCCCTCCACTTT
-,TRBV20-1,TRBJ1-3,few,CSARRETVDGNTIYF,TGCAGTGCCCGACGAGAGACAGTGGACGGAAACACCATATATTTT
TRBD2,TRBV5-1,TRBJ2-5,few,CASNLSGREETQYF,TGCGCCAGCAATCTTAGCGGGAGGGAAGAGACCCAGTACTTC
-,TRBV6-6,TRBJ2-1,-,CASSPQGRGHYNEQFF,TGTGCCAGCAGCCCACAGGGACGGGGACATTACAATGAGCAGTTCTTC
-,TRBV7-2,TRBJ1-1,-,CASSLWGQGTEAFF,TGTGCCAGCAGCTTATGGGGGCAAGGTACTGAAGCTTTCTTT
-,TRBV3-1,TRBJ2-2,few,CASSQGGRGNTGELFF,TGTGCCAGCAGCCAAGGTGGCAGGGGGAACACCGGGGAGCTGTTTTTT
-,TRBV27,TRBJ2-7,few,CASSLVTGDEQYF,TGTGCCAGCAGCCTAGTTACTGGCGACGAGCAGTACTTC
-,TRBV3-1,TRBJ2-7,-,CASSQGASGARWHEQYF,TGTGCCAGCAGCCAAGGTGCGTCAGGGGCGAGGTGGCACGAGCAGTACTTC
TRBD2,TRBV9,TRBJ2-1,-,CASSPLAAGGDDEQFF,TGTGCCAGCAGCCCGTTGGCAGCGGGAGGGGACGATGAGCAGTTCTTC
-,TRBV4-1,TRBJ1-6,few,CASSQDLAGKGSPLHF,TGCGCCAGCAGCCAAGATCTTGCAGGCAAGGGTTCACCCCTCCACTTT
TRBD2,TRBV5-1,TRBJ2-7,-,CASSSAAGTSGEEQYF,TGCGCCAGCAGCTCCGCAGCGGGGACTAGCGGGGAAGAGCAGTACTTC